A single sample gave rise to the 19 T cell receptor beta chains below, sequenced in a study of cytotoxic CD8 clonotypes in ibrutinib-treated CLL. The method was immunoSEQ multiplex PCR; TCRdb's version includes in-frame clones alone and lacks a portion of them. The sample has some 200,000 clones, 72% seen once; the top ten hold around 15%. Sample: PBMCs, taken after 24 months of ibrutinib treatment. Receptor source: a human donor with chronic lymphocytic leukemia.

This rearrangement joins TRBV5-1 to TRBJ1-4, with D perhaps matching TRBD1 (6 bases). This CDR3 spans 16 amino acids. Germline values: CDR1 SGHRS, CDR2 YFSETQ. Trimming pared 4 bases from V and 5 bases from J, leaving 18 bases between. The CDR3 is CASSPTPTGLNEKLFF. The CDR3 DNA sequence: TGCGCCAGCAGCCCTACACCGACAGGTCTAAATGAAAAACTGTTTTTT.

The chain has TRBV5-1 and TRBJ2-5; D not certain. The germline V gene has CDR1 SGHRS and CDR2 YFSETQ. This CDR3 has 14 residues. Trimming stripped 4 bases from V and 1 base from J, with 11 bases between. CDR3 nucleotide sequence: TGCGCCAGCAGCCATATCGGTAGCCAAGAGACCCAGTACTTC. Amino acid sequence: CASSHIGSQETQYF.

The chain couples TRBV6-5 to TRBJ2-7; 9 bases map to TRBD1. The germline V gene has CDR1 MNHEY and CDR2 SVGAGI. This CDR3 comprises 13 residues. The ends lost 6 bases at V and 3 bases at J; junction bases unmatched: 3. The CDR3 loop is CASSRQGVYEQYF. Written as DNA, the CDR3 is TGTGCCAGCAGCAGACAGGGGGTCTACGAGCAGTACTTC.

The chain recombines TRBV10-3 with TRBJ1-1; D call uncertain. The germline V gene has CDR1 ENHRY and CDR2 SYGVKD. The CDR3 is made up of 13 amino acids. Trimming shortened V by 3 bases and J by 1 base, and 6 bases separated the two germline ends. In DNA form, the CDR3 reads TGTGCCATCAGTGAAACAGAGAACACTGAAGCTTTCTTT. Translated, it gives CAISETENTEAFF.

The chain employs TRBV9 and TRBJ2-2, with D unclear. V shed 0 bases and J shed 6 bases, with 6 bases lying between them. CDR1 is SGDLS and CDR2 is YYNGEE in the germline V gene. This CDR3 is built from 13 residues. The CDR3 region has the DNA TGTGCCAGCAGCGTAGTGGGGTCCGGGGAGCTGTTTTTT. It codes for CASSVVGSGELFF.

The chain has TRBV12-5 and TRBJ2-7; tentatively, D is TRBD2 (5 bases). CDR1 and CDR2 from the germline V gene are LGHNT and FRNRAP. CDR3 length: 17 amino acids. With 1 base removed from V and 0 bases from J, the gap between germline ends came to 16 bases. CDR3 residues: CASGLDSRGALSYEQYF. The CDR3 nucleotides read TGTGCTAGTGGTTTGGACTCCCGGGGTGCCCTCTCCTACGAGCAGTACTTC.

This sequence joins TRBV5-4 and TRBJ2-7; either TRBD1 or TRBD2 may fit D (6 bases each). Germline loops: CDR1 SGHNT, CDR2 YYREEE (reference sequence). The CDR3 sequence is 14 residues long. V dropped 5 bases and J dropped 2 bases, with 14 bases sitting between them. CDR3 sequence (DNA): TGTGCCAGCAGGACGGGAGAGGGGGCCTACGAGCAGTACTTC. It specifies CASRTGEGAYEQYF.

The CDR3 DNA sequence: TGCGCCAGCAGCGTATCCAGGGCAACTCCCTACGAGCAGTACTTC. Its translation: CASSVSRATPYEQYF. The chain joins TRBV4-1 to TRBJ2-7; D perhaps matches TRBD1 (5 bases). Germline CDR1 reads MGHRA; CDR2 reads YSYEKL. The V end was cut by 5 bases, the J end by 2 bases, with 16 bases between. The CDR3 loop spans 15 amino acids.

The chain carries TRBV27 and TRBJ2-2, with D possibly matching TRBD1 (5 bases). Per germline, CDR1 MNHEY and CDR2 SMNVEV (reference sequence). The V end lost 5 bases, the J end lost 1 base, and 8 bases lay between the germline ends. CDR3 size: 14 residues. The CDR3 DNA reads TGTGCCAGCAGTCCAGGACAGAACACCGGGGAGCTGTTTTTT. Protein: CASSPGQNTGELFF.

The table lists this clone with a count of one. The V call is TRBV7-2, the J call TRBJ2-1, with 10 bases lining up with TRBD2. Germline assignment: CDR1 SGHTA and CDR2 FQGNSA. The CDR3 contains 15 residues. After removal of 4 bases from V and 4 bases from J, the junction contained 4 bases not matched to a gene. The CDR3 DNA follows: TGTGCCAGCAGCTCAGCGGGAGGGCCGTACAATGAGCAGTTCTTC. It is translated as CASSSAGGPYNEQFF.

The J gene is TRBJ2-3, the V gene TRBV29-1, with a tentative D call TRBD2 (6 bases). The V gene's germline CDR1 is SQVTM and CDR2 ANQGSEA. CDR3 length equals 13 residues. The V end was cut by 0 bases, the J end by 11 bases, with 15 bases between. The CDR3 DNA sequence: TGCAGCGTTGAAGATTTAGATCTGGGGGGGCAGTATTTT. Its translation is CSVEDLDLGGQYF.

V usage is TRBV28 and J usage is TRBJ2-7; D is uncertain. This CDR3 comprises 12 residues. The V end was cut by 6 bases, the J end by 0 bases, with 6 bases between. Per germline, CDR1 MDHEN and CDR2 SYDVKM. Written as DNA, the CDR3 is TGTGCCAGCAGGCAGCTCTCCTACGAGCAGTACTTC. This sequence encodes CASRQLSYEQYF.

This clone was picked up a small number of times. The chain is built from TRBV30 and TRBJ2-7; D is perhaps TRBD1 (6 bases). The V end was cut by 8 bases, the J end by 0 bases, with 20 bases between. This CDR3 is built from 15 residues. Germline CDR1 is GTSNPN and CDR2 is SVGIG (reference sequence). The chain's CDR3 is CAGQRYGQLSYEQYF. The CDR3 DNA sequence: TGTGCCGGACAACGATACGGACAGCTCTCCTACGAGCAGTACTTC.

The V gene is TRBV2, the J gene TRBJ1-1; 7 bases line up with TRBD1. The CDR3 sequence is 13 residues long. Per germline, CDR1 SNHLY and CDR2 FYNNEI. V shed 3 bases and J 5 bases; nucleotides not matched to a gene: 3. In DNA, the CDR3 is TGTGCCAGCAGTGACGAACAGGGGACTGAAGCTTTCTTT. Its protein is CASSDEQGTEAFF.

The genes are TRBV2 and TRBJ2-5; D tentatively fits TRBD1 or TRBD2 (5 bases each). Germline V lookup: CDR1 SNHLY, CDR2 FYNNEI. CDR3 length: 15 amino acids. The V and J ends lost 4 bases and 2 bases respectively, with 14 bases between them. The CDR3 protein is CASSANSGPQETQYF. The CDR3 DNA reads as TGTGCCAGCAGTGCTAATTCGGGACCTCAAGAGACCCAGTACTTC.

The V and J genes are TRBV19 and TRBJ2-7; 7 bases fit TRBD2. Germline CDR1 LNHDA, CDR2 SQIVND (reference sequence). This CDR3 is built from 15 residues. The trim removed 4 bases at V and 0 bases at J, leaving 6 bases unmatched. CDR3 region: CASSRASGISYEQYF. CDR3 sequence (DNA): TGTGCCAGTAGTAGGGCTAGCGGCATCTCCTACGAGCAGTACTTC.

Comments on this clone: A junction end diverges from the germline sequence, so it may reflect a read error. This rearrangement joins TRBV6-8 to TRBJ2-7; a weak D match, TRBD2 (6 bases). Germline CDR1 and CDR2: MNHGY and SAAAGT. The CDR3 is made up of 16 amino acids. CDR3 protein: CATAGYSHFVPRKEPF. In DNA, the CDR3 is TGTGCCACTGCGGGATACAGTCACTTCGTCCCCCGCAAGGAACCCTTC.

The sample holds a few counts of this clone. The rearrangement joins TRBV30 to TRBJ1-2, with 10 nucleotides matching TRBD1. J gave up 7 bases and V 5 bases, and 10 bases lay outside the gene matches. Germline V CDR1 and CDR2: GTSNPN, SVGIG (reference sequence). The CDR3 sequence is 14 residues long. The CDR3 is CAWFSGQGVFGYTF. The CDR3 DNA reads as TGTGCCTGGTTTAGCGGACAGGGGGTCTTTGGCTACACCTTC.

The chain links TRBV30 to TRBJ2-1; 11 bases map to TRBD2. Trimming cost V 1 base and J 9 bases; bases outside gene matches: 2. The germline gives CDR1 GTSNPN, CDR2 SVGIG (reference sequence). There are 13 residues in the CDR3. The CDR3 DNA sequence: TGTGCCTGGAGTGCTCTAGCGGGAGGTGAGCAGTTCTTC. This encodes CAWSALAGGEQFF.